This T cell receptor (beta chain) was sequenced during a study of PD-1 blockade in classical Hodgkin lymphoma. Looking at the study overall: On a schedule of every 2 weeks, patients received nivolumab 3 mg/kg intravenously.

The V gene end was trimmed by 5 bases and the J gene end by 5 bases; junction bases not matched to a gene: 14. The CDR3 sequence is 17 residues long. Per the germline V gene, CDR1 is MNHEY and CDR2 is SMNVEV (reference sequence). Time point indicated: cycle 4 day 1 (C4D1), after less than seven weeks of nivolumab. All patients relapsed after autologous stem cell transplantation, and brentuximab vedotin exposure varied. Sequenced by immunoSEQ multiplex PCR; TCRdb stores in-frame clones only, minus some. The data contain roughly 86,000 clones, approximately 83% of them singletons. This rearrangement joins TRBV27 to TRBJ2-7; 11 bases match TRBD1. The sample was peripheral blood mononuclear cells (PBMCs), taken before the fourth cycle of nivolumab. This TCR came from a human donor with classical Hodgkin lymphoma. This chain's CDR3 is CASSREGQGGFFHEQYF. CDR3 nucleotides: TGTGCCAGCAGTCGAGAGGGACAGGGGGGTTTTTTCCACGAGCAGTACTTC.